Below are 5 T cell receptor beta chains sequenced from a single sample in a study of beta chain features in type 1 diabetes. The sequenced template was cDNA made from the entire isolated RNA. Using immunoSEQ multiplex PCR, the repertoire was profiled, and TCRdb retains in-frame clones only, with some absent. The data contain 350,000 to 400,000 clones, roughly 12% of them singletons. These receptors' targets are unknown. Whole-study findings and limits: Within each of all four CD4+ subsets, Type 1 diabetes patients had TCRB CDR3s that were moderately but significantly shorter.

What was sequenced was naive CD4+ T cells from blood. The receptors stem from a woman between 18 and 30 years old with type 1 diabetes.

This clone turned up a few times. One junction end does not reproduce the germline sequence, and a read error may be involved. This chain connects TRBV6-6 to TRBJ2-7; D might be TRBD2 (6 bases). The length of the CDR3 is 12 residues. CDR1 and CDR2 (germline): MNHNY, SVGAGI (reference sequence). The CDR3 nucleotides read TGTGCCAGCAGTTGGCCCGGGGGTCTCGCCAACTTC. This encodes CASSWPGGLANF.

This clone turned up a few times. V is TRBV20-1 and J is TRBJ1-4; D gene uncertain. This CDR3 contains 11 residues. Trimming shortened V by 4 bases and J by 6 bases, and 6 bases separated the two germline ends. Germline V gene data show CDR1 as DFQATT and CDR2 as SNEGSKA (reference sequence). The CDR3 sequence is CSANFDEKLFF. CDR3 DNA sequence: TGCAGTGCTAACTTTGATGAAAAACTGTTTTTT.

This clone was counted between two and nine times. V is TRBV19 and J is TRBJ2-7; TRBD2 agrees at 13 bases. CDR1 and CDR2 from the germline V gene are LNHDA and SQIVND (reference sequence). CDR3 length: 14 residues. V shed 4 bases and J 3 bases; nucleotides not matched to a gene: 0. CDR3 nucleotide sequence: TGTGCCAGTAGTAGACTAGCGGGAGGCTACGAGCAGTACTTC. The encoded protein is CASSRLAGGYEQYF.

V and J are TRBV9 and TRBJ2-5; TRBD1 is a possible D gene (5 bases). Trimming left V 3 bases short and J 1 base short, with 13 bases between. Germline V gene lookup returns CDR1 SGDLS and CDR2 YYNGEE. This CDR3 is 15 amino acids long. Here the CDR3 DNA reads TGTGCCAGCAGCGGATCACCTCAGGGCCAAGAGACCCAGTACTTC. It is translated as CASSGSPQGQETQYF.

The V and J genes are TRBV9 and TRBJ2-3; TRBD2 might be the D (5 bases). There are 15 residues in the CDR3. Trimming pared 0 bases from V and 2 bases from J, leaving 10 bases between. From germline, CDR1 is SGDLS and CDR2 YYNGEE. The CDR3 DNA reads TGTGCCAGCAGCGTAGGAGACTACTCCACAGATACGCAGTATTTT. It encodes CASSVGDYSTDTQYF.